The 28 T cell receptor beta chains listed next were all sequenced from one sample in a study of graft-versus-host responses after intestinal transplantation (dated by TCRdb to the early 2020s). The library was produced with the immunoSEQ multiplex PCR assay. As stored in TCRdb, this immuneACCESS dataset retains in-frame rearrangements with V and J assigned. A fraction of the clones does not appear; measured against another copy, unresolved V genes explain less than half of the discrepancy, and the remainder lacks a known reason. The sample records some 46,000 clones, less than 95% of which are singletons. 1.5% to 2% of the sample is held by the ten biggest clonotypes. The input for sequencing was PBMCs, taken approximately 340 days after intestinal transplant. The receptor set was obtained from a human patient who received an intestinal transplant, so some T cells may come from the graft donor.

The V and J genes are TRBV6-1 and TRBJ2-2; no clear D gene. In germline, CDR1 is MNHNS, CDR2 SASEGT. CDR3 length: 14 residues. Trimming pared 5 bases from V and 7 bases from J, leaving 14 bases between. As DNA, the CDR3 is TGTGCCAGCAGTACCCTTATAGGGTTCGGGGAGCTGTTTTTT. Translation gives CASSTLIGFGELFF.

This chain uses TRBV9 with TRBJ2-3, with TRBD2 as a possible D gene (8 bases). The length of the CDR3 is 17 residues. Trimming took 4 bases from V and 2 from J, leaving 20 bases between them. From germline, CDR1 is SGDLS and CDR2 YYNGEE. The CDR3 spells CASSRPGGTVLTDTQYF. CDR3 bases: TGTGCCAGCAGCAGGCCGGGGGGGACAGTTCTCACAGATACGCAGTATTTT. The full variable domain, rest sourced from reference TRBV9 and TRBJ2-3, is DSGVTQTPKHLITATGQRVTLRCSPRSGDLSVYWYQQSLDQGLQFLIQYYNGEERAKGNILERFSAQQFPDLHSELNLSSLELGDSALYFCASSRPGGTVLTDTQYFGPGTRLTVL.

Notes on this clone: The sample carries other DNA sequences with the same CDR3. The rearrangement uses TRBV28 and TRBJ2-4; D unclear. Germline V gene data show CDR1 as MDHEN and CDR2 as SYDVKM. The V and J ends lost 6 bases and 0 bases respectively, with 9 bases between them. The CDR3 is 14 amino acids. The CDR3 nucleotides read TGTGCCAGCAGACCGGTCTTAGCCAAAAACATTCAGTACTTC. This translates into CASRPVLAKNIQYF.

In its sample, this clone was seen once. V is TRBV29-1 and J is TRBJ2-1; TRBD2 agrees at 10 bases. Germline V gene data show CDR1 as SQVTM and CDR2 as ANQGSEA. V shed 3 bases and J 5 bases; nucleotides not matched to a gene: 4. The CDR3 loop spans 14 amino acids. The CDR3, as DNA: TGCAGCGTTGATGGACTAGCGGTCAACAATGAGCAGTTCTTC. It is translated as CSVDGLAVNNEQFF.

The rearrangement joins TRBV6-1 to TRBJ2-1, with no clear D. The V gene's germline CDR1 is MNHNS and CDR2 SASEGT. The CDR3 totals 18 residues. The V and J ends lost 1 base and 1 base respectively, with 17 bases between them. Here the CDR3 DNA reads TGTGCCAGCAGTGAAGTCAGCAGGCAGGCGGTATCCTACAATGAGCAGTTCTTC. This translates into CASSEVSRQAVSYNEQFF.

The rearrangement links TRBV5-6 to TRBJ2-3, with 8 bases matching TRBD1. V lost 3 bases to trimming and J lost 0 bases; unmatched junction nucleotides: 6. This CDR3 has 16 amino acids. Per the germline V gene, CDR1 is SGHDT and CDR2 is YYEEEE. For the CDR3, the DNA is TGTGCCAGCAGCTCCGGGACAGGACCTAGCACAGATACGCAGTATTTT. The encoded protein is CASSSGTGPSTDTQYF.

The chain uses TRBV4-1 and TRBJ1-1; D gene uncertain. Per the germline V gene, CDR1 is MGHRA and CDR2 is YSYEKL. This CDR3 spans 13 amino acids. V was clipped by 4 bases and J by 3 bases, with 9 bases between them. The CDR3 sequence: CASSPPHYTEAFF. The CDR3 DNA reads TGCGCCAGCAGCCCTCCACACTACACTGAAGCTTTCTTT.

A single count supports this clone. V and J are TRBV10-1 and TRBJ2-3; no clear D gene. The CDR3 spans 12 residues. Trimming removed 10 bases at V and 0 bases at J, with 8 bases between. Germline loops: CDR1 WNHNN, CDR2 SYGVQD (reference sequence). The CDR3 spells CAISTSTDTQYF. CDR3 coding DNA: TGCGCCATCTCGACTAGCACAGATACGCAGTATTTT.

The chain employs TRBV19 and TRBJ1-2; no clear D. Deletions cut 3 bases from V and 5 bases from J, with 19 bases between. Germline V CDR1 and CDR2: LNHDA, SQIVND (reference sequence). The CDR3 contains 16 residues. This chain's CDR3 is CASSIEPGLQTYGYTF. In DNA form, the CDR3 reads TGTGCCAGTAGTATTGAGCCCGGCTTGCAGACTTATGGCTACACCTTC.

The V and J genes are TRBV5-1 and TRBJ2-5, with D perhaps matching TRBD1 (5 bases). This CDR3 has 14 amino acids. V was shortened by 2 bases and J by 5 bases, with 13 bases between the two germline ends. The germline CDR1 and CDR2 sequences are SGHRS and YFSETQ. The chain's CDR3 is CASSFQDTGETQYF. As DNA, the CDR3 is TGCGCCAGCAGCTTCCAGGACACCGGGGAGACCCAGTACTTC.

V and J are TRBV28 and TRBJ1-1; TRBD1 matches at 10 bases. The J segment lost 1 base and the V segment lost 5 bases, leaving 7 bases of the junction unmatched. From germline, CDR1 is MDHEN and CDR2 SYDVKM. This CDR3 has 16 residues. The CDR3 coding sequence is TGTGCCAGCAGTCCACTGGGACAGGGGCCGAACACTGAAGCTTTCTTT. Translated: CASSPLGQGPNTEAFF. Full variable domain (rest looked up from reference TRBV28 and TRBJ1-1): DVKVTQSSRYLVKRTGEKVFLECVQDMDHENMFWYRQDPGLGLRLIYFSYDVKMKEKGDIPEGYSVSREKKERFSLILESASTNQTSMYLCASSPLGQGPNTEAFFGQGTRLTVV.

The rearrangement joins TRBV9 to TRBJ2-5; the D gene is possibly TRBD1 (5 bases). Germline V gives CDR1 SGDLS, CDR2 YYNGEE. Between the trimmed V and J ends, which lost 0 bases and 4 bases, there was a span of 13 bases. There are 15 residues in the CDR3. The CDR3 reads CASSVESQGGETQYF. The CDR3 DNA reads as TGTGCCAGCAGCGTAGAGAGCCAGGGCGGAGAGACCCAGTACTTC.

This chain links TRBV7-9 with TRBJ1-4; D gene ambiguous. Germline V lookup: CDR1 SEHNR, CDR2 FQNEAQ (reference sequence). V was cut by 7 bases and J by 8 bases, with 5 bases left in between. The CDR3 runs to 10 residues. The CDR3 loop reads CASKGEKLFF. The DNA of the CDR3 is TGTGCCAGCAAAGGGGAAAAACTGTTTTTT. The whole variable domain, filled in from reference TRBV7-9 and TRBJ1-4, reads DTGVSQNPRHKITKRGQNVTFRCDPISEHNRLYWYRQTLGQGPEFLTYFQNEAQLEKSRLLSDRFSAERPKGSFSTLEIQRTEQGDSAMYLCASKGEKLFFGSGTQLSVL.

The J gene is TRBJ1-3, the V gene TRBV28; D not resolved. The J call may be mistaken, given a closer DNA end match to TRBJ2-2. Germline V gives CDR1 MDHEN, CDR2 SYDVKM. The CDR3 covers 17 residues. The CDR3 bases are TGTGCCAGCAGTTTACGCCGACTCTCTGGGAACACCGGGGAGCTGTTTTTT. Protein: CASSLRRLSGNTGELFF.

The DNA of the CDR3 is TGTGCCAGCAGCTTTCCGCTAGGGATAGACACAGATACGCAGTATTTT. It yields the protein CASSFPLGIDTDTQYF. This chain uses TRBV5-6 with TRBJ2-3; D not resolved. V shed 2 bases and J shed 2 bases, with 15 bases lying between them. The CDR3 has 16 amino acids. Germline CDR1 is SGHDT and CDR2 is YYEEEE.

The rearrangement joins TRBV5-1 to TRBJ2-1; 10 nucleotides align to TRBD1. This CDR3 is 16 amino acids long. Germline CDR1 and CDR2: SGHRS and YFSETQ. V shed 5 bases and J 8 bases; nucleotides not matched to a gene: 13. CDR3 sequence (DNA): TGCGCCAGCAGTCCTAGTTCCACCGGGACAGGGGATGAGCAGTTCTTC. Translating gives CASSPSSTGTGDEQFF.

This chain links TRBV28 with TRBJ1-1; perhaps TRBD1 as D (6 bases). The CDR3 contains 14 residues. Germline V gene lookup returns CDR1 MDHEN and CDR2 SYDVKM. V lost 2 bases and J lost 5, with 12 bases in between. This CDR3 is CASSLIVQGTEAFF. The CDR3 nucleotides are TGTGCCAGCAGTTTAATTGTACAGGGAACTGAAGCTTTCTTT.

This clone was observed a single time. The chain carries TRBV12-5 and TRBJ1-5; D might be TRBD1 (6 bases). The CDR3 sequence is 14 residues long. Germline V gives CDR1 LGHNT, CDR2 FRNRAP. V dropped 3 bases and J dropped 3 bases, with 9 bases sitting between them. CDR3 coding DNA: TGTGCTAGTGGTTTAGACAGGATCAATCAGCCCCAGCATTTT. This codes for CASGLDRINQPQHF.

This clone has just a few counts. The V gene is TRBV5-1, the J gene TRBJ2-1; the match to TRBD2 covers 7 bases. Per germline, CDR1 SGHRS and CDR2 YFSETQ. The CDR3 has 14 amino acids. V dropped 4 bases and J dropped 6; count of bases not matched to a gene: 7. The CDR3 loop reads CASSGGERFNEQFF. The CDR3 nucleotides are TGCGCCAGCAGCGGGGGGGAGCGTTTCAATGAGCAGTTCTTC.

This chain uses TRBV4-3 with TRBJ1-4; D gene ambiguous. The CDR3 is made up of 14 amino acids. Trimming stripped 1 base from V and 6 bases from J, with 9 bases between. Germline assignment: CDR1 LGHNA and CDR2 YSLEER. CDR3 DNA: TGCGCCAGCAGCCAAGCACAGATGGATGAAAAACTGTTTTTT. Amino acids: CASSQAQMDEKLFF.

V is TRBV2 and J is TRBJ1-1; TRBD1 is a possible D gene (6 bases). The length of the CDR3 is 14 residues. Germline V lookup: CDR1 SNHLY, CDR2 FYNNEI. V dropped 6 bases and J dropped 1 base, with 12 bases sitting between them. This chain's CDR3 is CASRLGATNTEAFF. As DNA, the CDR3 is TGTGCCAGCAGGCTGGGGGCCACGAACACTGAAGCTTTCTTT. The full variable domain, rest sourced from reference TRBV2 and TRBJ1-1, is EPEVTQTPSHQVTQMGQEVILRCVPISNHLYFYWYRQILGQKVEFLVSFYNNEISEKSEIFDDQFSVERPDGSNFTLKIRSTKLEDSAMYFCASRLGATNTEAFFGQGTRLTVV.

The chain uses TRBV11-2 and TRBJ2-1; the match to TRBD2 covers 14 bases. Germline V gene sequence: CDR1 SGHAT, CDR2 FQNNGV. The CDR3 is 19 amino acids. The junction had 7 bases not matched to a gene; V was cut back by 3 bases and J by 0 bases. CDR3 amino acids: CASSFGLAGGLSSYNEQFF. CDR3 coding DNA: TGTGCCAGCAGCTTTGGACTAGCGGGGGGCCTAAGCTCCTACAATGAGCAGTTCTTC.

J is TRBJ2-3 and V is TRBV6-1, with a tentative D call TRBD2 (6 bases). The CDR3 consists of 14 residues. V lost 7 bases and J 0 bases, leaving 11 bases between the germline ends. From germline, CDR1 is MNHNS and CDR2 SASEGT. The CDR3 DNA is TGTGCCAGCATTACGGGAGTAAGCACAGATACGCAGTATTTT. Amino acid sequence: CASITGVSTDTQYF.

The chain joins TRBV19 to TRBJ2-7, with unresolved D. The CDR3 is 11 amino acids. V lost 10 bases to trimming and J lost 5 bases, with 12 bases between them. Germline assignment: CDR1 LNHDA and CDR2 SQIVND (reference sequence). Written as DNA, the CDR3 is TGTGCCACCTCGGTGGCCAACGAGCAGTACTTC. This encodes CATSVANEQYF.

The DNA for the CDR3 is TGTGCCAGCAGTCTCTACGTTAACTCCTACAATGAGCAGTTCTTC. Amino acids: CASSLYVNSYNEQFF. The chain carries TRBV6-5 and TRBJ2-1, with D unresolved. The CDR3 is made up of 15 amino acids. Germline CDR1 MNHEY, CDR2 SVGAGI. The ends were cut back, 5 bases at V and 0 bases at J, with 11 bases in the middle.

The chain couples TRBV7-6 to TRBJ1-6; D gene uncertain. CDR1 is SGHVS, CDR2 FNYEAQ, per germline. This CDR3 has 14 amino acids. Between the trimmed V and J ends, which lost 1 base and 5 bases, there was a span of 6 bases. The CDR3 loop reads CASSLGWDNSPLHF. CDR3 DNA: TGTGCCAGCAGCTTAGGTTGGGATAATTCACCCCTCCACTTT. The whole variable domain, remainder taken from reference TRBV7-6 and TRBJ1-6, is GAGVSQSPRYKVTKRGQDVALRCDPISGHVSLYWYRQALGQGPEFLTYFNYEAQQDKSGLPNDRFSAERPEGSISTLTIQRTEQRDSAMYRCASSLGWDNSPLHFGNGTRLTVT.

This clone was detected only once. The chain employs TRBV7-9 and TRBJ2-7; D is possibly TRBD1 (6 bases). Deletions cut 5 bases from V and 3 bases from J, with 11 bases between. Germline V gives CDR1 SEHNR, CDR2 FQNEAQ (reference sequence). The CDR3 is 13 amino acids. CDR3 sequence: CASSLTGIYEQYF. DNA for the CDR3: TGTGCCAGCAGCCTTACAGGGATCTACGAGCAGTACTTC.

The V call is TRBV7-6, the J call TRBJ2-3; 8 positions agree with TRBD2. This CDR3 is 14 amino acids long. Per germline, CDR1 SGHVS and CDR2 FNYEAQ. V was pared by 5 bases and J by 6 bases, with 7 bases of the junction left unmatched. CDR3 protein: CASSRGGGTDTQYF. DNA for the CDR3: TGTGCCAGCAGCCGGGGGGGAGGAACGGATACGCAGTATTTT.